This TCR beta chain was captured by sequencing in a study of shared clonotypes between healthy human individuals (TCRdb year 2020). Background for the entire study: Three men and two women, aged 18 to 49 years, made up the cohort. To estimate repertoire size and how much clonotypes are shared between individuals, the study performed deep sequencing of blood TCR repertoires from five healthy adults. To increase sequencing depth and limit assay-specific biases, different laboratories used diverse techniques to prepare libraries and sequence TCR repertoires. Leukapheresis yielded between about 0.85 and 10 billion PBMCs per donor. Broader findings and caveats from the paper: Pairwise subsampling indicated that sequencing depth was expected to affect the degree of clonotype sharing among donors. Sampling was restricted to blood, and TCR repertoires in tissue are likely to differ from TCR repertoires in blood. The genetic and exposure-history diversity represented was limited by the small number of donors.

To note about this clone: Its antigen remains unidentified. No per-base quality is available; no much larger clone lies one base away.

The CDR3 measures 15 amino acids from cysteine to phenylalanine. Only CDR3 DNA is held: 45 bases, read in frame from base 1. V loses 2 bases, J loses 5 bases, and the germline ends lie 15 bases apart. The CDR1 and CDR2 encoded by the germline V gene are SGHTA and FQGNSA. Using the deep immunoSEQ assay, TCR CDR3 regions were amplified from genomic DNA by multiplex PCR. Extracted genomic DNA from each cell subset was spread evenly across all wells of several immunoSEQ 96-well plates, with each plate serving as a replicate. For unsorted PBMC, approximately 0.3 ug of genomic DNA, equivalent to approximately 30,000 T cell genomes, went into each replicate PCR. Ten immunoSEQ deep assay plates were used to sequence the unsorted PBMC genomic DNA. Purified libraries were measured with a Qubit 3.0 fluorometer, size-checked on a Bioanalyzer 2100, and measured again with the KAPA Library Quantification kit. Each immunoSEQ 96-well plate was sequenced on its own single-read 150-cycle Illumina NextSeq 550 flow cell. Turning to the authors' computational methods: Because the immunoSEQ output included only junctional sequences and no quality scores, the filtering could not be the same as the filtering used for full-length reads. Sequences were annotated with PyIR, a Python wrapper for IgBLAST v1.9, and V/J genes and CDR3 were assigned using IMGT germline references. Any read was removed if the V/J assignment was weak (E-value above 1e-6), the CDR3 was missing, or the read contained stop codons, out-of-frame junctions, or ambiguous translated residues. V3J clonotypes were defined by identical inferred V gene, J gene, and CDR3 amino acid sequence. The percentage overlap between two repertoires was calculated by dividing the number of shared unique clonotypes by the size of the smaller repertoire. RTK rarefaction, the Chao1 estimator, and Recon v2.1 estimates of unobserved clonotypes were used to assess repertoire richness. Not all clones reach the TCRdb copy of this immuneACCESS table, which keeps in-frame sequences only. Checked studies attribute under half of the gap to unresolved V genes and leave the rest unexplained. V, J and clone size are taken as reported in that table, and D and trimming were inferred from the DNA itself. This sample holds some 500,000 clones; about 74% were observed only once. Around 13% of the sample comes from the top ten.

The donors were healthy, HIV-negative adults who had no recently reported acute infections or vaccinations. All donors were Caucasian adults living in Nashville, Tennessee, USA. In the unsorted samples, roughly 90 million PBMCs were counted, and genomic DNA was extracted using the QIAamp DNA Blood Mini kit. After blood collection by leukapheresis, PBMCs were isolated using Ficoll-Histopaque density gradient centrifugation and then cryopreserved in the vapor phase of liquid nitrogen. In this chain, TRBV7-2 is recombined with TRBJ1-2; the D gene assignment is ambiguous. The TCR comes from a woman aged 40 to 55 in good health. Some clones in this sample may be carry-over from other donors' samples. Sample: PBMCs. The bases are TGTGCCAGCAGCTTAAGGGTTCTGGAAGGATATGGCTACACCTTC. It translates as CASSLRVLEGYGYTF.